One T cell receptor (beta chain) is described in this entry. Its target antigen remains unknown. The sample holds no much larger clone one base away, and base qualities are not on file. These data are taken from a study of CD49a tissue-resident CD8 T cells in human skin (dated by TCRdb to 2015 to 2018). Concerning the study at large: Tissue-resident memory CD8+ T cell subsets in human skin, defined by CD49a, CD69 and CD103 expression, were examined in the study.

V has 1 base trimmed and J has 5 bases trimmed; junction bases matching no gene number 7. The germline V gene gives CDR1 as MNHNS and CDR2 as SASEGT. The CDR3, cysteine through phenylalanine, is 15 amino acids long. Solely the CDR3 DNA is kept, with 45 bases framed from the first base. To prepare the library, the immunoSEQ multiplex PCR assay was applied. As for how the authors treated the data: Frequencies of TCR V beta family usage were compared among the sorted CD8+ T cell populations from blood, dermis and epidermis. TCRdb retrieved this table from immuneACCESS and kept in-frame rearrangements only. Not all clones are present; in checked studies, unresolved V genes account for under half, and no reason is known for the remainder. V, J and clone size are taken as reported in that table, and D and trimming were inferred from the DNA itself. The sample records approximately 300 clones, roughly nine tenths of which are singletons. About 26% of the sample rests with the top ten.

For roughly five healthy donors, sorted CD8+ T cells taken from blood, dermis and epidermis had their TCR beta CDR3 regions analysed. Both blood and skin samples were provided by each TCR-sequenced donor, and all TCR-sequenced donors were healthy individuals. Before TCR beta sequencing, CD8+ T cell populations were isolated by sorting. Skin was separated into dermal and epidermal compartments before T cells were analysed. The sample taken for sequencing was CD103+ CD49a- CD8+ T cells sorted from skin epidermis. This sequence was found in a human donor in good health. The chain is encoded by TRBV6-1 joined to TRBJ2-7; 8 bases in the middle match TRBD2. The CDR3 sequence is CASSEEDGRADEQYF. Read as DNA, the sequence is TGTGCCAGCAGTGAAGAAGACGGGAGGGCCGACGAGCAGTACTTC.